The rows below give T cell receptor beta chains drawn from one sample of a study of blood T cell repertoires in COVID-19. The protocol was immunoSEQ multiplex PCR, while the TCRdb copy is restricted to in-frame clones and leaves out a portion. Among 200,000 to 300,000 clones listed, 88% were seen once. Sequencing used PBMCs or T cells enriched from blood (not recorded which). These receptor sequences come from a woman in her 40s with acute COVID-19. Both conserved end residues are part of each CDR3. The order of the fields is J gene, clone size, V gene, D gene, CDR3 protein, CDR3 DNA. D genes are given only for firm matches. Size is stated for part of the rows, as once, few or many counts, or as a class when the clone is expanded.

TRBJ2-5 | - | TRBV5-1 | TRBD2 | CASSSLPSGGLETQYF | TGCGCCAGCAGCAGTCTCCCTAGCGGGGGGTTGGAGACCCAGTACTTC
TRBJ1-4 | - | TRBV29-1 | TRBD1 | CSVGGGLDLNEKLFF | TGCAGCGTAGGGGGCGGGTTGGATCTCAATGAAAAACTGTTTTTT
TRBJ2-7 | few | TRBV27 | TRBD1 | CASSFWGQGEGQYF | TGTGCCAGCAGTTTTTGGGGACAGGGTGAAGGGCAGTACTTC
TRBJ1-5 | - | TRBV19 | - | CASSIGTARNQPQHF | TGTGCCAGTAGTATTGGGACTGCCCGCAATCAGCCCCAGCATTTT
TRBJ1-2 | - | TRBV5-6 | TRBD1 | CASSPNPGQFYGYTF | TGTGCCAGCAGCCCGAACCCGGGACAGTTCTATGGCTACACCTTC
TRBJ1-2 | once | TRBV7-2 | - | CASSLKRNYGYTF | TGTGCCAGCAGCTTAAAGCGTAACTATGGCTACACCTTC
TRBJ1-1 | - | TRBV5-4 | TRBD1 | CASSHTGVEAFF | TGTGCCAGCAGCCATACAGGGGTGGAAGCTTTCTTT
TRBJ2-5 | - | TRBV27 | TRBD2 | CASSPSGSFLETQYF | TGTGCCAGCAGTCCTAGCGGGAGCTTTCTGGAGACCCAGTACTTC
TRBJ1-1 | few | TRBV10-2 | - | CASSVVPGDTEAFF | TGCGCCAGCAGTGTGGTCCCGGGGGACACTGAAGCTTTCTTT
TRBJ2-1 | - | TRBV27 | - | CASSLLGGGNEQFF | TGTGCCAGCAGTTTATTAGGGGGGGGGAATGAGCAGTTCTTC
TRBJ1-1 | - | TRBV7-9 | - | CASSLTSNTEAFF | TGTGCCAGCAGCTTAACTTCGAACACTGAAGCTTTCTTT
TRBJ2-5 | - | TRBV5-5 | - | CASSFRRGAEETQYF | TGTGCCAGCAGCTTCCGTCGGGGGGCCGAAGAGACCCAGTACTTC
TRBJ2-1 | - | TRBV25-1 | TRBD2 | CASRGLGTYNEQFF | TGTGCCTCTCGGGGACTAGGGACCTACAATGAGCAGTTCTTC
TRBJ2-1 | - | TRBV3-1/TRBV3-2 | TRBD1 | CASSPIRPGQGLGEQFF | TGTGCCAGCAGCCCTATTCGACCGGGACAGGGACTTGGTGAGCAGTTCTTC
TRBJ2-1 | - | TRBV29-1 | - | CSVGVWGDGEQFF | TGCAGCGTTGGAGTCTGGGGGGACGGTGAGCAGTTCTTC
TRBJ1-1 | - | TRBV10-3 | - | CAISEGGVNTEAFF | TGTGCCATCAGTGAGGGGGGGGTGAACACTGAAGCTTTCTTT
TRBJ1-6 | - | TRBV7-2 | TRBD1 | CASSLLGQNNSPLHF | TGTGCCAGCAGCCTCTTGGGACAGAATAATTCACCCCTCCACTTT
TRBJ2-3 | - | TRBV7-2 | TRBD2 | CASSLAGSGNADTQYF | TGTGCCAGCAGCTTAGCGGGTAGCGGGAATGCAGATACGCAGTATTTT
TRBJ1-6 | - | TRBV19 | - | CASSSGTPNSPLHF | TGTGCCAGTAGCTCCGGGACACCGAATTCACCCCTCCACTTT
TRBJ1-1 | - | TRBV2 | TRBD1 | CASKKTGGREMNTEAFF | TGTGCCAGCAAGAAGACAGGGGGCCGGGAGATGAACACTGAAGCTTTCTTT